This TCR beta chain was sequenced during a study of blood T cell repertoires in COVID-19. About the study: Researchers got acute and convalescent COVID-19 samples from the United States, Italy and Spain.

Method: immunoSEQ multiplex PCR; TCRdb's copy keeps in-frame clones and lacks some. The sample carries some 110,000 clones, 60% to 85% recorded once. The sequence was collected from a man in his 70s with acute or convalescent COVID-19. Source material: peripheral blood.

CDR3 nucleotide sequence: TGTGCCAGCAGTCCCCTCGTAGCGGGCGAGGCTGAAGCTTTCTTT. This encodes CASSPLVAGEAEAFF. The chain joins TRBV9 to TRBJ1-1; D ambiguous. The CDR3 is 15 amino acids. Germline CDR1 is SGDLS and CDR2 is YYNGEE. Trimming left V 5 bases short and J 6 bases short, with 20 bases between.